Listed below are T cell receptor beta chains from one sample, sequenced in a study of shared clonotypes between healthy human individuals. Sequencing was performed with immunoSEQ multiplex PCR; in TCRdb, only in-frame clones are kept and a portion is missing. The sample consists of some 980,000 clones, 60% to 85% of them appearing once. What was sequenced was memory CD4+ T cells sorted from blood. These receptors were collected from a young man in good health. Both conserved end residues are part of each CDR3. The D gene is left open where the match is weak. The listing skips clone size in some rows; elsewhere it reads once, few, many or a size class.

abundance: .
j_gene: TRBJ2-5
v_gene: TRBV11-2
d_gene: .
CDR3aa: CASSLDSQVRETQYF
CDR3nt: TGTGCCAGCAGCTTAGATTCTCAGGTTCGGGAGACCCAGTACTTC

abundance: once
j_gene: TRBJ2-6
v_gene: TRBV2
d_gene: .
CDR3aa: CASSQGPSSGANVLTF
CDR3nt: TGTGCCAGCAGTCAGGGGCCGAGCTCTGGGGCCAACGTCCTGACTTTC

abundance: .
j_gene: TRBJ2-3
v_gene: TRBV30
d_gene: .
CDR3aa: CAWSDPRDTQYF
CDR3nt: TGTGCCTGGAGTGACCCAAGAGATACGCAGTATTTT

abundance: .
j_gene: TRBJ2-7
v_gene: TRBV2
d_gene: TRBD1
CDR3aa: CASSRDRGSYEQYF
CDR3nt: TGTGCCAGCAGTCGGGACAGGGGATCCTACGAGCAGTACTTC

abundance: .
j_gene: TRBJ2-3
v_gene: TRBV27
d_gene: .
CDR3aa: CASSFREADTQYF
CDR3nt: TGTGCCAGCAGTTTTCGCGAGGCAGATACGCAGTATTTT

abundance: .
j_gene: TRBJ2-1
v_gene: TRBV10-1
d_gene: TRBD2
CDR3aa: CASSGEDGRTGGEQFF
CDR3nt: TGCGCCAGCAGCGGTGAGGACGGGAGGACCGGGGGTGAGCAGTTCTTC

abundance: .
j_gene: TRBJ2-7
v_gene: TRBV18
d_gene: .
CDR3aa: CASSPGYEQYF
CDR3nt: TGTGCCAGCTCACCGGGGTACGAGCAGTACTTC

abundance: .
j_gene: TRBJ2-4
v_gene: TRBV19
d_gene: .
CDR3aa: CASSIELVRTGAKNIQYF
CDR3nt: TGTGCCAGTAGTATAGAGTTAGTAAGAACAGGGGCCAAAAACATTCAGTACTTC

abundance: .
j_gene: TRBJ2-4
v_gene: TRBV14
d_gene: .
CDR3aa: CASSQTENIQYF
CDR3nt: TGTGCCAGCAGCCAAACAGAAAACATTCAGTACTTC

abundance: .
j_gene: TRBJ1-4
v_gene: TRBV5-4
d_gene: TRBD1
CDR3aa: CASSSGTGGEEKLFF
CDR3nt: TGTGCCAGCAGTTCCGGGACAGGGGGGGAAGAAAAACTGTTTTTT

abundance: .
j_gene: TRBJ1-2
v_gene: TRBV30
d_gene: .
CDR3aa: CAWSQDYGYTF
CDR3nt: TGTGCCTGGAGCCAAGATTATGGCTACACCTTC

abundance: .
j_gene: TRBJ1-1
v_gene: TRBV7-9
d_gene: .
CDR3aa: CASSRVTEAFF
CDR3nt: TGTGCCAGCAGCCGGGTGACTGAAGCTTTCTTT

abundance: .
j_gene: TRBJ2-3
v_gene: TRBV28
d_gene: TRBD2
CDR3aa: CASSLSGSGSRNTQYF
CDR3nt: TGTGCCAGCAGTTTGTCGGGTAGCGGGAGCAGGAATACGCAGTATTTT

abundance: .
j_gene: TRBJ1-1
v_gene: TRBV28
d_gene: .
CDR3aa: CASSFMGATEAFF
CDR3nt: TGTGCCAGCAGTTTCATGGGGGCCACTGAAGCTTTCTTT

abundance: .
j_gene: TRBJ2-7
v_gene: TRBV27
d_gene: TRBD1
CDR3aa: CASSLYTGDRQYF
CDR3nt: TGTGCCAGCAGTTTATATACAGGGGACCGGCAGTACTTC

abundance: .
j_gene: TRBJ2-7
v_gene: TRBV6-1
d_gene: .
CDR3aa: CASRTGQSYEQYF
CDR3nt: TGTGCCAGCAGAACCGGACAGTCCTACGAGCAGTACTTC